Shown below are 6 T cell receptor beta chains from a single sample sequenced in a study of T cells after yellow fever vaccination. TCRdb reprocessed the 5' RACE reads with MiXCR, giving one entry per CDR3 protein. The sample carries a few hundred thousand distinct CDR3 sequences, around 3.6% recorded once. The sample was PBMCs, taken on the day of the yellow fever booster vaccination. These receptors were taken from a man aged 18 to 29 who received the YFV17D yellow fever vaccine.

This clonotype was found many times. The rearrangement joins TRBV2 to TRBJ2-1, with 9 nucleotides matching TRBD1. Per the germline V gene, CDR1 is SNHLY and CDR2 is FYNNEI. With V trimmed by 6 bases and J by 8 bases, 8 bases remained unmatched. This CDR3 contains 14 residues. The CDR3 sequence: CASREDRGTDEQFF. CDR3 DNA sequence: TGTGCCAGCAGGGAGGACAGGGGTACGGATGAGCAGTTCTTC.

This clonotype was detected many times. The chain links TRBV5-5 to TRBJ2-1; D remains unclear. The germline V gene encodes CDR1 SGHKS and CDR2 YYEKEE (reference sequence). The V and J ends lost 2 bases and 9 bases respectively, with 12 bases between them. This CDR3 spans 13 amino acids. Here the CDR3 reads CASSFPQVTEQFF. The CDR3 DNA sequence: TGTGCCAGCAGCTTCCCCCAGGTGACTGAGCAGTTCTTC. Supplemented by reference TRBV5-5 and TRBJ2-1, the full variable domain reads DAGVTQSPTHLIKTRGQQVTLRCSPISGHKSVSWYQQVLGQGPQFIFQYYEKEERGRGNFPDRFSARQFPNYSSELNVNALLLGDSALYLCASSFPQVTEQFFGPGTRLTVL.

CDR3 amino acids: CASSQDARDQPQHF. The CDR3 nucleotides read TGCGCCAGCAGCCAAGATGCCCGGGATCAGCCCCAGCATTTT. The chain has TRBV4-1 and TRBJ1-5; D is unresolved. There are 14 residues in the CDR3. Germline lookup yields CDR1 MGHRA and CDR2 YSYEKL. V was trimmed by 0 bases and J by 5 bases, leaving 8 bases between them.

At least ten counts were recorded for this clonotype. This chain connects TRBV7-2 to TRBJ1-1; no definite D call. Germline CDR1 is SGHTA and CDR2 is FQGNSA. Trimming shortened V by 2 bases and J by 6 bases, and 16 bases separated the two germline ends. The CDR3 runs 15 residues. In DNA, the CDR3 is TGTGCCAGCAGCTTACGGCCCGGGGTTAACGCTGAAGCTTTCTTT. It codes for CASSLRPGVNAEAFF. The full variable domain, with the rest looked up from reference TRBV7-2 and TRBJ1-1, is GAGVSQSPSNKVTEKGKDVELRCDPISGHTALYWYRQSLGQGLEFLIYFQGNSAPDKSGLPSDRFSAERTGGSVSTLTIQRTQQEDSAVYLCASSLRPGVNAEAFFGQGTRLTVV.

This clonotype was seen at least ten times. The chain uses TRBV3-1 and TRBJ2-5; D unresolved. The V and J ends lost 0 bases and 2 bases respectively, with 10 bases between them. The CDR3 runs 15 residues. Germline values: CDR1 LGHDT, CDR2 YNNKEL (reference sequence). CDR3: CASSQDRGRQETQYF. In nucleotides, the CDR3 is TGTGCCAGCAGCCAAGACCGTGGGCGGCAAGAGACCCAGTACTTC.

The sample holds many counts of this clonotype. The rearrangement joins TRBV6-2 or TRBV6-3 to TRBJ2-3; D possibly uses TRBD1 or TRBD2 (6 bases each). The germline V gene has CDR1 MNHEY and CDR2 SVGEGT. V lost 0 bases to trimming and J lost 0 bases, with 16 bases between them. The CDR3 is 18 amino acids. CDR3 loop: CASSYSIVGGRSTDTQYF. CDR3 nucleotides: TGTGCCAGCAGTTACTCGATAGTGGGGGGCCGTAGCACAGATACGCAGTATTTT.